This T cell receptor (beta chain) originates from a study of blood T cells in healthy people across ages. Study information: The template switching approach captured approximately one barcoded beta molecule for every two T cells.

With a J-beta primer mix and a sample-barcoded 5' primer, a second PCR ran roughly 6 to 11 cycles. From the 5' RACE reads, TCRdb called clonotypes with MiXCR, one entry per CDR3 protein. The sample shows approximately 1.5 million distinct CDR3 sequences, 34% of them seen only once. The CDR3 loop spans 13 amino acids. CDR1 is SQVTM, CDR2 ANQGSEA, per germline. V lost 5 bases and J lost 3, with 12 bases in between. Of note for this clonotype: This sequence may be a read error, since a much larger clone differs from it by one base.

In terms of origin and age, donors were healthy Caucasian individuals from Russia aged 6 to 90. Every donor contributed around 10 milliliters of peripheral blood by blood draw. Each sample used at least 6.5 million PBMCs. The V gene is TRBV29-1, the J gene TRBJ2-3; D is ambiguous. The TCR was taken from a woman in her thirties in good health. Sequenced sample: blood. CDR3 sequence reads: CSVPGFRTDTQYF. DNA of the CDR3: TGCAGCGTTCCAGGCTTTCGTACAGATACGCAGTATTTT.